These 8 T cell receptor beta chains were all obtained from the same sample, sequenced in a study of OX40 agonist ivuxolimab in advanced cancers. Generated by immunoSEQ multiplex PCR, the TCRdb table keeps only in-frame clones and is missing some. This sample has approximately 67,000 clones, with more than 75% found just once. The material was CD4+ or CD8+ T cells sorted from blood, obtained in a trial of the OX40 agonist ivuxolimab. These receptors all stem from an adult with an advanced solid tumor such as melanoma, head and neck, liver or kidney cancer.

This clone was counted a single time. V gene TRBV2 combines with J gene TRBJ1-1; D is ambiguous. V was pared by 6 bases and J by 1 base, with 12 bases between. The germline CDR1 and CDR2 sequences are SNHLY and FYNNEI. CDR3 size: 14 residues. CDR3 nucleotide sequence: TGTGCCAGCAGGGCACGGGGAGGGAACACTGAAGCTTTCTTT. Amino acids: CASRARGGNTEAFF.

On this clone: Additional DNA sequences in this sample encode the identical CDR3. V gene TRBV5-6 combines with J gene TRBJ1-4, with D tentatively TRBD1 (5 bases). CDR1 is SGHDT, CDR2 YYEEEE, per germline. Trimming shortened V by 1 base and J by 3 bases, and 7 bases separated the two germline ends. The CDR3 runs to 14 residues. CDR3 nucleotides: TGTGCCAGCAGCTTGAGGGGAGCTAATGAAAAACTGTTTTTT. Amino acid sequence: CASSLRGANEKLFF.

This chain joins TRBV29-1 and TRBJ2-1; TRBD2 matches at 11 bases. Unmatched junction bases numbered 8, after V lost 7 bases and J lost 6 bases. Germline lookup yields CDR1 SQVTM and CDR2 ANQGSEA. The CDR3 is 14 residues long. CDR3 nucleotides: TGCAGCGCCTGGGGGACTAGCGGCGGCAATGAGCAGTTCTTC. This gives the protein CSAWGTSGGNEQFF.

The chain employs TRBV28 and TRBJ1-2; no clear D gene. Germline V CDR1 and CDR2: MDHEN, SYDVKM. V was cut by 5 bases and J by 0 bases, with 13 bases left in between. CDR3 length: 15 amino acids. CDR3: CASSPPSSPNYGYTF. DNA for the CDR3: TGTGCCAGCAGTCCCCCGAGTTCCCCTAACTATGGCTACACCTTC.

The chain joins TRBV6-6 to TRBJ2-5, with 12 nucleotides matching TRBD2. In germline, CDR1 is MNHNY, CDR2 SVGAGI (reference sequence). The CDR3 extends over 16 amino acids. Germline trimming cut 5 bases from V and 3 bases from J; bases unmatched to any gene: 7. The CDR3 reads CASSTPLAGGEETQYF. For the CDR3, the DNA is TGTGCCAGCAGTACCCCTCTAGCGGGGGGGGAAGAGACCCAGTACTTC.

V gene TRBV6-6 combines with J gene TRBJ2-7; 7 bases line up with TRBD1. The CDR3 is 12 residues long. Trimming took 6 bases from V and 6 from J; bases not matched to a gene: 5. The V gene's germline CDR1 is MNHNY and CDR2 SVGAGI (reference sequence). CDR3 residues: CASSDRQGEQYF. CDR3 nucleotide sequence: TGTGCCAGCAGCGACCGACAGGGCGAGCAGTACTTC.

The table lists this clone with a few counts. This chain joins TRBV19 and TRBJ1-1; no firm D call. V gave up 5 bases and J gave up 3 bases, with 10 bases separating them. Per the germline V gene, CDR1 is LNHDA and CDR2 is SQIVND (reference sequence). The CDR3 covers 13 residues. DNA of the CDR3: TGTGCCAGTAGTCCTCGGGTCGACACTGAAGCTTTCTTT. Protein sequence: CASSPRVDTEAFF.

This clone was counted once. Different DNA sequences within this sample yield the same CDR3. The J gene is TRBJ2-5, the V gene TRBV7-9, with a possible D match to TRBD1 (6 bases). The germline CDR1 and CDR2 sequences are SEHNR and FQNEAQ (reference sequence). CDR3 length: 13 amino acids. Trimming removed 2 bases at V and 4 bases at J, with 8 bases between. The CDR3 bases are TGTGCCAGCAGCTTATCAGGGGCAGAGACCCAGTACTTC. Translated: CASSLSGAETQYF.